These 12 T cell receptor beta chains were all obtained from the same sample, sequenced in a study of identical twins. TCRdb independently ran MiXCR on the 5' RACE reads; one entry per CDR3 protein. Of approximately 1.8 million distinct CDR3 sequences in the sample, roughly 35% are singletons; the top ten hold about 0.25%. Sequencing input: cord blood. These TCRs come from a newborn girl in good health.

In its sample, this clonotype was seen a few times. The CDR3 region is CASSQAFILAGAIGKNIQYF. The CDR3 bases are TGTGCCAGCAGCCAGGCTTTCATACTAGCGGGAGCGATAGGCAAAAACATTCAGTACTTC. The chain joins TRBV4-2 to TRBJ2-4; 11 nucleotides line up with TRBD2. Looked up from germline, CDR1 is LGHNA and CDR2 is YNFKEQ. V was pared by 3 bases and J by 3 bases, with 16 bases of the junction left unmatched. This CDR3 has 20 amino acids.

This clonotype appeared a few times. The V and J genes are TRBV30 and TRBJ2-3, with unresolved D. This CDR3 contains 14 residues. V was trimmed by 5 bases and J by 0 bases, leaving 12 bases between them. CDR1 is GTSNPN, CDR2 SVGIG, per germline (reference sequence). In nucleotides, the CDR3 is TGTGCCTGGCGGAATGTTGCTAGCACAGATACGCAGTATTTT. The encoded protein is CAWRNVASTDTQYF.

There are a few counts of this clonotype. The V call is TRBV7-2, the J call TRBJ1-2; D uncertain. The CDR3 contains 14 residues. Trimming removed 0 bases at V and 5 bases at J, with 10 bases between. The germline V gene has CDR1 SGHTA and CDR2 FQGNSA. CDR3 sequence (DNA): TGTGCCAGCAGCTTAGCATCGACACGATATGGCTACACCTTC. It yields the protein CASSLASTRYGYTF.

This clonotype was detected only a few times. The chain joins TRBV4-2 to TRBJ2-3; the D gene is possibly TRBD2 (5 bases). The length of the CDR3 is 16 residues. The germline gives CDR1 LGHNA, CDR2 YNFKEQ. V shed 2 bases and J shed 4 bases, with 16 bases lying between them. CDR3: CASSQSFRGHPDTQYF. The CDR3, as DNA: TGTGCCAGCAGCCAAAGTTTCCGGGGTCATCCAGATACGCAGTATTTT.

The chain employs TRBV12-5 and TRBJ2-1; 8 positions agree with TRBD2. The J segment lost 0 bases and the V segment lost 0 bases, leaving 4 bases of the junction unmatched. The CDR3 is 17 residues long. The germline V gene encodes CDR1 LGHNT and CDR2 FRNRAP. The CDR3 DNA reads as TGTGCTAGTGGTTTGGTACTAGCGGAGAGCTCCTACAATGAGCAGTTCTTC. It translates to CASGLVLAESSYNEQFF.

This clonotype occurred many times. V is TRBV6-5 and J is TRBJ2-7, with 8 bases matching TRBD1. CDR1 and CDR2 (germline): MNHEY, SVGAGI. This CDR3 has 12 amino acids. V shed 5 bases, J shed 11 bases, and the junction held 8 bases outside the gene matches. The chain's CDR3 is CASSNAGGRKYF. Written as DNA, the CDR3 is TGTGCCAGCAGTAACGCAGGGGGCAGGAAGTACTTC.

The rearrangement joins TRBV7-9 to TRBJ1-2, with a weak D call TRBD1 (6 bases). Between the trimmed V and J ends, which lost 8 bases and 3 bases, there was a span of 22 bases. The CDR3 is 16 residues long. The germline V gene has CDR1 SEHNR and CDR2 FQNEAQ (reference sequence). CDR3 sequence (DNA): TGTGCCAGCCGCCCCCCGTCAGGGGCCCTTGACTATGGCTACACCTTC. This sequence encodes CASRPPSGALDYGYTF.

This clonotype has only a few counts. This chain uses TRBV7-2 with TRBJ2-1; D gene unclear. The DNA end favors TRBJ2-7, so the J call may be wrong. Per the germline V gene, CDR1 is SGHTA and CDR2 is FQGNSA. This CDR3 is 13 amino acids long. This CDR3 reads CASSSLLYDEQYF. Here the CDR3 DNA reads TGTGCCAGCAGCTCCCTTCTGTACGATGAGCAGTACTTC.

The J gene is TRBJ2-2, the V gene TRBV24-1, with no clear D. V was clipped by 2 bases and J by 7 bases, with 13 bases between them. This CDR3 spans 15 amino acids. Per germline, CDR1 KGHDR and CDR2 SFDVKD. This chain's CDR3 is CATSDSITKGGELFF. CDR3 coding DNA: TGTGCCACCAGTGATTCGATTACGAAGGGCGGGGAGCTGTTTTTT.

This clonotype was recorded only once. This chain joins TRBV7-2 and TRBJ2-3, with 13 bases that match TRBD2. V lost 5 bases and J lost 0; bases outside the gene matches: 5. The CDR3 covers 17 residues. Germline CDR1 reads SGHTA; CDR2 reads FQGNSA. The CDR3 bases are TGTGCCAGCAGCATACTAGCGGGGGGGAGAAGCACAGATACGCAGTATTTT. Its translation: CASSILAGGRSTDTQYF.

This clonotype was found a few times. The chain uses TRBV7-7 and TRBJ2-7, with 9 bases that match TRBD1. Germline V gene data show CDR1 as SSHAT and CDR2 as FNYEAQ (reference sequence). The CDR3 sequence is 15 residues long. With V trimmed by 5 bases and J by 3 bases, 8 bases remained unmatched. The CDR3 sequence is CASSPGTGPYYEQYF. The CDR3 DNA follows: TGTGCCAGCAGCCCGGGGACAGGGCCCTACTACGAGCAGTACTTC.

The chain joins TRBV21-1 to TRBJ2-1; the table's D call, TRBD2, was not checked against the DNA. TRBV21-1 is termed a pseudogene. The CDR3 totals 18 residues. The CDR3 bases are TGTGCCAGCAGCAAAGCCGTGGCTAGCGGGGTCCCCTACAATGAGCAGTTCTTC. As protein: CASSKAVASGVPYNEQFF.